The source of this T cell receptor (beta chain) is a study of blood T cell repertoires in COVID-19. For the study at large: Italy, Spain and the United States were the sources of the convalescent and acute COVID-19 samples.

The CDR3 runs to 14 residues. Trimming took 5 bases from V and 5 from J, leaving 15 bases between them. Germline V lookup: CDR1 SGHVS, CDR2 FQNEAQ. How the authors handled the data: Estimates of nucleated cell counts were drawn from the amplification of reference gene primers. TCRdb's copy holds only in-frame clones and misses some; the assay was immunoSEQ multiplex PCR. V and J calls and clone size are as listed in that table; D and trimming were resolved from the DNA. The data contain over 200,000 clones, 70% to 90% of them seen just once; the ten biggest clones take up 1.5% to 2%. Participants, roughly 18 to 90 years old, spanned under 30 US areas. Cohort 3 donors were reported recovered after two negative PCRs, clearance, or symptom resolution.

The receptor's source is a woman aged 45-65 years who had recovered from COVID-19. The sequenced material came from PBMCs or T cells enriched from blood (not recorded which). The V call is TRBV7-8, the J call TRBJ2-5; tentatively, D is TRBD1 (6 bases). The CDR3 nucleotides read TGTGCCAGCAGCGTCACAGGGATCGGGGAGACCCAGTACTTC. The encoded protein is CASSVTGIGETQYF.